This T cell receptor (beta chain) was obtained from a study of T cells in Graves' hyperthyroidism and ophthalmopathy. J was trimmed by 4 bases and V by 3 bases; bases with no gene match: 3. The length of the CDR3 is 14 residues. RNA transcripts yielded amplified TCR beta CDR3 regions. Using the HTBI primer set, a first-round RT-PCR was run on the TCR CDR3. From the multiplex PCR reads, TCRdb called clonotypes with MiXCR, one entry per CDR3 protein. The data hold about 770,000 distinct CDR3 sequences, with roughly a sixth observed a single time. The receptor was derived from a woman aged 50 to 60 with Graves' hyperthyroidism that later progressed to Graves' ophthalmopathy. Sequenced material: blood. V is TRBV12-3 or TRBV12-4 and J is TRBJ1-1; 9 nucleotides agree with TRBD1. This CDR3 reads CASSFTGGSTEAFF. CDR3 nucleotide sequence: TGTGCCAGCAGTTTTACAGGGGGCTCCACTGAAGCTTTCTTT.